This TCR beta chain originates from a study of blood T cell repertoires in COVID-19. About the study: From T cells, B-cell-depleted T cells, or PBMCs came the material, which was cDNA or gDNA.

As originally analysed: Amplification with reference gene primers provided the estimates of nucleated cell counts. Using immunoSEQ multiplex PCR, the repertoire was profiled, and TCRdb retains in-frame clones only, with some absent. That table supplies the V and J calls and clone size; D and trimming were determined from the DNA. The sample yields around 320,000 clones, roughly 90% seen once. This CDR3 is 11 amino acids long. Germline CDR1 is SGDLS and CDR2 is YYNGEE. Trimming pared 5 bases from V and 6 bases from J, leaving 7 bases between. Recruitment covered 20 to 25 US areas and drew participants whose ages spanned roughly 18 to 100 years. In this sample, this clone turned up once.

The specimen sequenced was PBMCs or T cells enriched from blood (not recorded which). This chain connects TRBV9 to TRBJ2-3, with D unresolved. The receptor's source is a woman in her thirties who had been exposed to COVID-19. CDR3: CASRNSDTQYF. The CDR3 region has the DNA TGTGCCAGCAGAAATTCGGATACGCAGTATTTT.